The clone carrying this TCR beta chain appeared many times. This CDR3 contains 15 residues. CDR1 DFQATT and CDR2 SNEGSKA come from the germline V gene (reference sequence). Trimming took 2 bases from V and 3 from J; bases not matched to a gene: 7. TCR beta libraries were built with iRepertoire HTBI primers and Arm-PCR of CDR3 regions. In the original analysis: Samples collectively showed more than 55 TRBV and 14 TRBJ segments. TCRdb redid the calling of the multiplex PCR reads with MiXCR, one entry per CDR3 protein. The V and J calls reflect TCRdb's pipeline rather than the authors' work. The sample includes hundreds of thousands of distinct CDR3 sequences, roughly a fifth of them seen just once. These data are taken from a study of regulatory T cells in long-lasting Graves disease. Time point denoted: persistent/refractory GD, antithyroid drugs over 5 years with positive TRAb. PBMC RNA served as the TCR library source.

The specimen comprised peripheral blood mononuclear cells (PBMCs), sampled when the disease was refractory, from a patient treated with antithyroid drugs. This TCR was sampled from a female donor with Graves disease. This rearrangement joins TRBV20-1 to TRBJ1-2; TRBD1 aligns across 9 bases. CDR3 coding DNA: TGCAGTGCTAGATCCCGGACAGGGGCTGACTATGGCTACACCTTC. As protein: CSARSRTGADYGYTF.